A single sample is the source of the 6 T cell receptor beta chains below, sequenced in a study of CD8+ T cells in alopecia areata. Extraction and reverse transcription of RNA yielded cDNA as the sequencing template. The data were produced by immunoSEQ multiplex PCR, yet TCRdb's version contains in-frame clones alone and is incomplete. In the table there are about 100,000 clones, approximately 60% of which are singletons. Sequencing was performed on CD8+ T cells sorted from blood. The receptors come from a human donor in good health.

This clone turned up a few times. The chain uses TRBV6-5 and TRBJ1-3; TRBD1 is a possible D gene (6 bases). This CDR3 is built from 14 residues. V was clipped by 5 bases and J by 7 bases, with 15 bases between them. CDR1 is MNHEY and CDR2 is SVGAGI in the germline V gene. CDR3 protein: CASSTGSTGNTIYF. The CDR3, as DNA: TGTGCCAGCAGTACAGGGTCAACAGGGAACACCATATATTTT.

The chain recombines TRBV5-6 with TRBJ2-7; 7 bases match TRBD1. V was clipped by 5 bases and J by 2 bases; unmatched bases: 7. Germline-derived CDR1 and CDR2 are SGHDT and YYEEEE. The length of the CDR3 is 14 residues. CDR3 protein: CASRWGQGAYEQYF. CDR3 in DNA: TGTGCCAGCAGATGGGGGCAGGGGGCCTACGAGCAGTACTTC.

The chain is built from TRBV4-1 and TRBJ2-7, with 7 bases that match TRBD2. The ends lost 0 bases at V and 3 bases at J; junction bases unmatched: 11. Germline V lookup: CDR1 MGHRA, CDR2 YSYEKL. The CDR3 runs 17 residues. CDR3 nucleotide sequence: TGCGCCAGCAGCCAAGAAACCCGGGGGGATACCTTCTACGAGCAGTACTTC. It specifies CASSQETRGDTFYEQYF.

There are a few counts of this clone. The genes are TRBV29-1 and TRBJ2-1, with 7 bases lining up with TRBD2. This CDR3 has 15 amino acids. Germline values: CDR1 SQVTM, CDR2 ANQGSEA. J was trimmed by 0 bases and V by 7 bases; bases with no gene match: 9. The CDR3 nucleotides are TGCAGCGCCGCTACTAGCGAAAGCTCCTACAATGAGCAGTTCTTC. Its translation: CSAATSESSYNEQFF.

CDR3 DNA: TGCGCCAGCAGCCAAGAAGCTAGGTACAATGAGCAGTTCTTC. This codes for CASSQEARYNEQFF. The chain carries TRBV4-1 and TRBJ2-1, with D uncertain. V was clipped by 0 bases and J by 4 bases, with 7 bases between them. CDR3 length equals 14 residues. From germline, CDR1 is MGHRA and CDR2 YSYEKL.

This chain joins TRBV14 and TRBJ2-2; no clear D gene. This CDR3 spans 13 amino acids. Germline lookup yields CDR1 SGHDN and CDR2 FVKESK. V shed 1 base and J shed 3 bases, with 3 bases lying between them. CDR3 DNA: TGTGCCAGCAGCCAAGTTTACACCGGGGAGCTGTTTTTT. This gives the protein CASSQVYTGELFF.